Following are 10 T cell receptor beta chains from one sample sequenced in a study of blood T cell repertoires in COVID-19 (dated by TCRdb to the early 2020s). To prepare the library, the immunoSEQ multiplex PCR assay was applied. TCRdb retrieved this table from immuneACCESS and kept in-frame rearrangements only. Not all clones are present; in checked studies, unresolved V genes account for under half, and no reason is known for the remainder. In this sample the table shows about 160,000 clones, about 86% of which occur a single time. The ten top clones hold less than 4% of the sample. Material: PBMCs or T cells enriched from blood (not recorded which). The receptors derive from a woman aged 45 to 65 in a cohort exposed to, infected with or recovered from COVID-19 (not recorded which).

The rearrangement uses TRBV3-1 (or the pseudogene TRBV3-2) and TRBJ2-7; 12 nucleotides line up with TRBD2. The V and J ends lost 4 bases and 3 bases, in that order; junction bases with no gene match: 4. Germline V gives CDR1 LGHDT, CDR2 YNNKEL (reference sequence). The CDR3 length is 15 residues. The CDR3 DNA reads TGTGCCAGCAGCCTACTAGCGGGGGGCAACTACGAGCAGTACTTC. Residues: CASSLLAGGNYEQYF.

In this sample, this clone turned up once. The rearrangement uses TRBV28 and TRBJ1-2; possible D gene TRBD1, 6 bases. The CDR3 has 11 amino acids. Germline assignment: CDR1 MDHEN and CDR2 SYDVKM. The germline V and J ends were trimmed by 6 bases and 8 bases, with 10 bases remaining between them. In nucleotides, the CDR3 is TGTGCCAGCAGGAACAGGGTCGGCTACACCTTC. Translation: CASRNRVGYTF.

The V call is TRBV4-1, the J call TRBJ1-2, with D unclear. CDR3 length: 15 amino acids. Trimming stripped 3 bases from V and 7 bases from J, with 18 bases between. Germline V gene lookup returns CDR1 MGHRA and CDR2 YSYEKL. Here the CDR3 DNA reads TGCGCCAGCAGCCATCCTTTTTCGGGTCTGGGTGGCTACACCTTC. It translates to CASSHPFSGLGGYTF.

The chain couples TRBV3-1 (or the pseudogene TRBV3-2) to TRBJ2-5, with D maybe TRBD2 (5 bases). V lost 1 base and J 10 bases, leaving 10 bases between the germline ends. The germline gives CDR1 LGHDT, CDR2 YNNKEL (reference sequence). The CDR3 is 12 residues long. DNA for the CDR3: TGTGCCAGCAGCCAAGCCCAAGGAGGCCAGTACTTC. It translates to CASSQAQGGQYF.

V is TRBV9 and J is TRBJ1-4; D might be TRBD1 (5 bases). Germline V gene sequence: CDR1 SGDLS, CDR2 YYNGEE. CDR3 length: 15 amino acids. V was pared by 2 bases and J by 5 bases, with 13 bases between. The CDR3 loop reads CASSVGPRPNEKLFF. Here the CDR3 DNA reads TGTGCCAGCAGCGTGGGGCCTCGCCCAAATGAAAAACTGTTTTTT.

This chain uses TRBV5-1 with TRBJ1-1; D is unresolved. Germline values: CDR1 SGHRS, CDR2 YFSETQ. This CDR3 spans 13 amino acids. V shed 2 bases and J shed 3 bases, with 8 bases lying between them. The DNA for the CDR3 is TGCGCCAGCAGCTTTGGGCAGGACACTGAAGCTTTCTTT. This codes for CASSFGQDTEAFF.

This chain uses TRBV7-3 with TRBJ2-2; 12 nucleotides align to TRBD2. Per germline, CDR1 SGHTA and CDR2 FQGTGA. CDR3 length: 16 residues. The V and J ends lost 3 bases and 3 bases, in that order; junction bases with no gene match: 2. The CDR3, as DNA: TGTGCCAGCAGCTTGACTAGCGGGGGCTACACCGGGGAGCTGTTTTTT. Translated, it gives CASSLTSGGYTGELFF.

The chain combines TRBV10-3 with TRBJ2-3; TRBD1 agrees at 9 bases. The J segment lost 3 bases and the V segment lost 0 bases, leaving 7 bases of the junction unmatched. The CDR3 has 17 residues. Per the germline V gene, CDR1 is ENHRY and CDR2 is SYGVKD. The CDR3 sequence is CAISESRTGVGTDTQYF. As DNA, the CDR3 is TGTGCCATCAGTGAGTCAAGGACAGGGGTAGGAACAGATACGCAGTATTTT.

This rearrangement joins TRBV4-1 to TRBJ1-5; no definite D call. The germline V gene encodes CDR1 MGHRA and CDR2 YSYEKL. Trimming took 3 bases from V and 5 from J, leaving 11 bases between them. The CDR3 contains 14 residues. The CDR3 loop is CASSQPLRDQPQHF. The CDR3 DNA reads TGCGCCAGCAGCCAGCCACTCCGGGATCAGCCCCAGCATTTT.

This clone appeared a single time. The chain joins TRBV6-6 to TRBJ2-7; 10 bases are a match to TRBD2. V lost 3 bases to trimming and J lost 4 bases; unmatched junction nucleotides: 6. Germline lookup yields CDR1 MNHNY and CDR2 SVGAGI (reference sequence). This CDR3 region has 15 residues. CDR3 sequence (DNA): TGTGCCAGCAGTTATTGGGTAGCGGGGGGTTACGAGCAGTACTTC. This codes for CASSYWVAGGYEQYF.